The clone carrying this T cell receptor (beta chain) has just a few counts. As yet, its antigen is unknown. Full-length variable regions came from constant-region reverse primers plus semi-nested Nested Universal Primer A PCR. Each CDR3 protein gets one entry after TCRdb re-called the 5' RACE reads with MiXCR. The table lists roughly 50,000 distinct CDR3 sequences, more than 15% of them singletons. Study-wide findings and caveats: Tumor memory CD4+ T cell TCR gene usage clustered with blood and lymph node memory CD4+ cells and lymph node naive CD4+ cells. Whole repertoires were not studied in the larger cohort, only one V-J beta rearrangement.

Naive CD4+ cells had CD25+ Tregs removed. CDR1 and CDR2 (germline): SGHRS, YFSETQ. After removal of 4 bases from V and 5 bases from J, the junction contained 7 bases not matched to a gene. The CDR3 spans 16 residues. This TCR derives from a female donor with breast cancer. Sequencing was done on a sample of naive CD4+ T cells sorted from blood. Subset defined: naive CD4+ T cells, CD4+CD45RA+CD25-. J is TRBJ2-2 and V is TRBV5-1; TRBD2 matches 11 bases. CDR3: CASSPPGLAATGELFF. For the CDR3, the DNA is TGCGCCAGCAGCCCTCCGGGACTAGCGGCAACCGGGGAGCTGTTTTTT.